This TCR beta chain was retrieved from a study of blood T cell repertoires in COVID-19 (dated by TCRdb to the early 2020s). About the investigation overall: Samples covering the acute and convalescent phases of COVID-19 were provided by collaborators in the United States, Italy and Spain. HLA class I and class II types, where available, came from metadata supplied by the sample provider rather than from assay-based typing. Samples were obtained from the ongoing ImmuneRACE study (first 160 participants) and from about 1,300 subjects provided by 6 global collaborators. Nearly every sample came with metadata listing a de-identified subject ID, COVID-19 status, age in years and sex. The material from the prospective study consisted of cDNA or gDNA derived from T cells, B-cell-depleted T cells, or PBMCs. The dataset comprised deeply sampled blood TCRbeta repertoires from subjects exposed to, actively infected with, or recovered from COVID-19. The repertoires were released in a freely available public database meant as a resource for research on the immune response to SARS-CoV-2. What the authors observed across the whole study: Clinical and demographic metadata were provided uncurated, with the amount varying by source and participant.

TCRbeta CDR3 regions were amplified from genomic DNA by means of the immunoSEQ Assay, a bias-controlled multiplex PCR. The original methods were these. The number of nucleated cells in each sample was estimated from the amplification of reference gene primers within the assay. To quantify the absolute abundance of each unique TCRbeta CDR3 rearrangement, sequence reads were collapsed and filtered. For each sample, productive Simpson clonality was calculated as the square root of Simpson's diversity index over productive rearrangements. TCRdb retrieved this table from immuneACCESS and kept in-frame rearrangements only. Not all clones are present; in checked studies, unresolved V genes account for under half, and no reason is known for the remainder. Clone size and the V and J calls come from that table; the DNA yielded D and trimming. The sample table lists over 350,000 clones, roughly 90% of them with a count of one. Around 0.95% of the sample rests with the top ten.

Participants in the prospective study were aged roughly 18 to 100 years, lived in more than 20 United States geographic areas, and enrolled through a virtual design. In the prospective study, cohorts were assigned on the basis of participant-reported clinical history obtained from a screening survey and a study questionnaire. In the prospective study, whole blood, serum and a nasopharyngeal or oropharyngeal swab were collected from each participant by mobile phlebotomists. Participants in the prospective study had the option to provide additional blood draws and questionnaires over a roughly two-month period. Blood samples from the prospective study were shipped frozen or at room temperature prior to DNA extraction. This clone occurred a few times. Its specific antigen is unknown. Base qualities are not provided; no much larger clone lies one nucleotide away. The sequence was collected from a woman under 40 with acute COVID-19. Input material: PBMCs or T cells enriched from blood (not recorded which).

For the CDR3, the sequence is CASSEEGRQGFGYTF. The nucleotide sequence is TGTGCCAGCAGTGAAGAAGGGCGACAGGGCTTCGGCTACACCTTC. The rearrangement joined TRBV6-1 to TRBJ1-2; 7 bases in the junction line up with TRBD1. Inclusive of the bounding cysteine and phenylalanine, the CDR3 is 15 residues long. The only DNA kept is the CDR3, 45 bases in frame from the first base. The junction shows trimming of 1 base on V and 8 bases on J, and the gene matches do not reach 10 bases of it. The germline V gene provides CDR1 MNHNS and CDR2 SASEGT.